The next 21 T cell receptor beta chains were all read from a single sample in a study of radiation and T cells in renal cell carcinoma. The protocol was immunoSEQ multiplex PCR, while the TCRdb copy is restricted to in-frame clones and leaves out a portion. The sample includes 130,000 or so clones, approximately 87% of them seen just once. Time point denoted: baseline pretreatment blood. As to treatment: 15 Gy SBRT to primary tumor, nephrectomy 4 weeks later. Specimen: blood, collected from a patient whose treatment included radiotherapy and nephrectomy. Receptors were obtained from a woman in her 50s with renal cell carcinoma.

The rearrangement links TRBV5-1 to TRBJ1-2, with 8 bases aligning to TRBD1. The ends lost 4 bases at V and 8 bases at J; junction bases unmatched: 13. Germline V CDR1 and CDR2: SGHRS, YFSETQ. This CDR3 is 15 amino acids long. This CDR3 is CASSQQGQEVEGYTF. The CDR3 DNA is TGCGCCAGCAGCCAGCAGGGACAGGAAGTCGAGGGCTACACCTTC.

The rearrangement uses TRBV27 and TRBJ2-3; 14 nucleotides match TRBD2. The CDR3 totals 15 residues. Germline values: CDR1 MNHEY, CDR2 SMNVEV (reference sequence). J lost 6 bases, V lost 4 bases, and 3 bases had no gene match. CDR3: CASSSGTSGSDTQYF. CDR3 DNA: TGTGCCAGCAGTTCCGGGACTAGCGGGAGCGATACGCAGTATTTT.

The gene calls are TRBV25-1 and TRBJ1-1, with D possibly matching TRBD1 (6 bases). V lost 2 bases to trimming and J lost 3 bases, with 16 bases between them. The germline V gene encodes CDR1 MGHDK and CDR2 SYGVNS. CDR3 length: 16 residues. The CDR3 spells CASSEANNREDTEAFF. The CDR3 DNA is TGTGCCAGCAGTGAAGCTAACAACAGGGAGGACACTGAAGCTTTCTTT.

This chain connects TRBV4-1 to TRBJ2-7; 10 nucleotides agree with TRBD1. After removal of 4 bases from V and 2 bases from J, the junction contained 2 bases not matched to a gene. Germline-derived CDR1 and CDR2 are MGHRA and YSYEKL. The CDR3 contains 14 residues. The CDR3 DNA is TGCGCCAGCAGCCCCGACAGGGGGCCCTACGAGCAGTACTTC. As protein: CASSPDRGPYEQYF.

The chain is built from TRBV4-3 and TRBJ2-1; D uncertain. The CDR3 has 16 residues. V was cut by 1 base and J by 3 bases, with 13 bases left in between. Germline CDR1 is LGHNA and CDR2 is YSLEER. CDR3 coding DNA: TGCGCCAGCAGCCAAGTTTCCTTTGTAGGCTACAATGAGCAGTTCTTC. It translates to CASSQVSFVGYNEQFF.

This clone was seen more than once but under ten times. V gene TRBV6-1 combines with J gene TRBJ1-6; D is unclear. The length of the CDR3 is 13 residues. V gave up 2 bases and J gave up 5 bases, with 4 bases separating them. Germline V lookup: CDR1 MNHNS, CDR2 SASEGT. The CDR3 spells CASSEQNNSPLHF. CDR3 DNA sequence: TGTGCCAGCAGTGAACAGAATAATTCACCCCTCCACTTT.

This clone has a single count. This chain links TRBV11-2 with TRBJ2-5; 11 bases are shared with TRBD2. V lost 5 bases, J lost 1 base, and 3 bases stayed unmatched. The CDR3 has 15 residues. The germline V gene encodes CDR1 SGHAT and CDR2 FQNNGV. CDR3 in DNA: TGTGCCAGCAGCCGACTAGCGGGGATCCAAGAGACCCAGTACTTC. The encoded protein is CASSRLAGIQETQYF. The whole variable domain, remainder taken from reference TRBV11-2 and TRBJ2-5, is EAGVAQSPRYKIIEKRQSVAFWCNPISGHATLYWYQQILGQGPKLLIQFQNNGVVDDSQLPKDRFSAERLKGVDSTLKIQPAKLEDSAVYLCASSRLAGIQETQYFGPGTRLLVL.

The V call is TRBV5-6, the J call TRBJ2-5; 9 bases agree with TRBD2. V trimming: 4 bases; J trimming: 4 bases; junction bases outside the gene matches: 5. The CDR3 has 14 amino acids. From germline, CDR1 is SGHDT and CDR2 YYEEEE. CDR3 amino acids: CASSTGLAVETQYF. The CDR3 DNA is TGTGCCAGCAGCACGGGACTAGCTGTAGAGACCCAGTACTTC. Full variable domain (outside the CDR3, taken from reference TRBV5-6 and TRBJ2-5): DAGVTQSPTHLIKTRGQQVTLRCSPKSGHDTVSWYQQALGQGPQFIFQYYEEEERQRGNFPDRFSGHQFPNYSSELNVNALLLGDSALYLCASSTGLAVETQYFGPGTRLLVL.

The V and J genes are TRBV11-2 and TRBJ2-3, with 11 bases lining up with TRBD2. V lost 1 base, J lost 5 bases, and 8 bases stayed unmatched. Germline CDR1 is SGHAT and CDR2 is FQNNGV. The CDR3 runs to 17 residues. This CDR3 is CASSLVAGLAGGDTQYF. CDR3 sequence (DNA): TGTGCCAGCAGCTTAGTCGCAGGCCTAGCGGGAGGAGATACGCAGTATTTT.

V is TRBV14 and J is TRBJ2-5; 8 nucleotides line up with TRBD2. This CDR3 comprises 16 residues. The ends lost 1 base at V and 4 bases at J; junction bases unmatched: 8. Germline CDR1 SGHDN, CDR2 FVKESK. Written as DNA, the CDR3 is TGTGCCAGCAGCCAAGGAAGCGGGAGTAGGTTAGAGACCCAGTACTTC. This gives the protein CASSQGSGSRLETQYF.

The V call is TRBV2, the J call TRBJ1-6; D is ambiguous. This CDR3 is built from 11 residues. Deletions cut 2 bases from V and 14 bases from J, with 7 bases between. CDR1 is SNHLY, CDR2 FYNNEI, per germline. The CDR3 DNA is TGTGCCAGCAGTGAAAGCACGTCCCTCCACTTT. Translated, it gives CASSESTSLHF.

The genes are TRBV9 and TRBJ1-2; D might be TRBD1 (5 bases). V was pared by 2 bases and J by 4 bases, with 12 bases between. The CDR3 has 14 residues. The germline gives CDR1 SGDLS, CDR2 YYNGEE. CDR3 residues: CASSVAGGFYGYTF. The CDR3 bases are TGTGCCAGCAGCGTGGCGGGGGGATTCTATGGCTACACCTTC.

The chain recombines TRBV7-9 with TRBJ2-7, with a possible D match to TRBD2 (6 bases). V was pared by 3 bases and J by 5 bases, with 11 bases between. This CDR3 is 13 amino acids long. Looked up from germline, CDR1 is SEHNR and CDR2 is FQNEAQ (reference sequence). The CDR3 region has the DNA TGTGCCAGCAGCTTCGCGGGGTTGGACGAGCAGTACTTC. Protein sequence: CASSFAGLDEQYF.

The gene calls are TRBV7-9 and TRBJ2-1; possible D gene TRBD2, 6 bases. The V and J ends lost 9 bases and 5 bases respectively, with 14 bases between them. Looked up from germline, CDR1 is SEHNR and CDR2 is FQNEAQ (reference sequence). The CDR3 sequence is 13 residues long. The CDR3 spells CASSGLANNEQFF. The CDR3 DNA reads TGTGCCAGTTCTGGGCTAGCGAACAATGAGCAGTTCTTC.

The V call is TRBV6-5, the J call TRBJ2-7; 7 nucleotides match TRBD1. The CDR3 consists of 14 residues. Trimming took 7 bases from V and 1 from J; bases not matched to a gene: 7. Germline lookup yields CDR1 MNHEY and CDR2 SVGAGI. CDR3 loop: CASTLGQESYEQYF. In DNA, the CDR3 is TGTGCCAGCACCCTCGGACAGGAATCCTACGAGCAGTACTTC.

Here the CDR3 DNA reads TGTGCCAGCAGTTTAATTTTTGAGGGGGCGAGAAACACCATATATTTT. Its protein is CASSLIFEGARNTIYF. J is TRBJ1-3 and V is TRBV28, with 7 bases that match TRBD1. Per the germline V gene, CDR1 is MDHEN and CDR2 is SYDVKM. This CDR3 comprises 16 residues. Trimming removed 2 bases from V and 5 bases from J; junction bases left unmatched: 9.

In DNA form, the CDR3 reads TGCGCCAGCAGCCAAGATGAGACTAGCGGGAGTATGAAGACCCAGTACTTC. Translation: CASSQDETSGSMKTQYF. The chain employs TRBV4-1 and TRBJ2-5; 12 bases are shared with TRBD2. The CDR3 is 17 residues long. Germline V gives CDR1 MGHRA, CDR2 YSYEKL. V gave up 0 bases and J gave up 6 bases; unmatched junction bases: 8.

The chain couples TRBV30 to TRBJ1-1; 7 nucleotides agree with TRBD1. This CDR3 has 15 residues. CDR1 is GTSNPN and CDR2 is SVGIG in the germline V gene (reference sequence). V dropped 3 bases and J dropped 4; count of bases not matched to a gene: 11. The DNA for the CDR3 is TGTGCCTGGAGGCTTCAGACAGGGTTTTCCACTGAAGCTTTCTTT. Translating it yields CAWRLQTGFSTEAFF.

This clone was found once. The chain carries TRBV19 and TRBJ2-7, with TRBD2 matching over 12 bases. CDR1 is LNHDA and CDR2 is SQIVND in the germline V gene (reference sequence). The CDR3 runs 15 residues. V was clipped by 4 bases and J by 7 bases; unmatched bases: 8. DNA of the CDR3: TGTGCCAGTAGTACTCAGACTAGCGGGAGCGGGGAGCAGTACTTC. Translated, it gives CASSTQTSGSGEQYF.

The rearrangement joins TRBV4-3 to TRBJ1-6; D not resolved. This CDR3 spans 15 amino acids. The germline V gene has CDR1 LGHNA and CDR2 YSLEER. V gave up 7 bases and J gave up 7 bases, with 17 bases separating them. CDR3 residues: CASTFLGVDNSPLHF. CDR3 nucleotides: TGCGCCAGCACCTTCCTCGGGGTTGACAATTCACCCCTCCACTTT.

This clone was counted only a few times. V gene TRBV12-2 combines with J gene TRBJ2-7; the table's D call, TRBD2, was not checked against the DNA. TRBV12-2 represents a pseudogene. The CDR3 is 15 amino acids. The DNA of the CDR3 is TGTGCAAGTCGCTTAAGCTCTCGCGGTCCCTACGAGCAGTACTTC. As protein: CASRLSSRGPYEQYF.